This is a list of T cell receptor beta chains from one sample in a study of identical twins. TCRdb used MiXCR to reprocess the 5' RACE reads, holding one entry per CDR3 protein. The sample lists 750,000 to 950,000 distinct CDR3 sequences, about 12% occurring once. The same data also contributed to another study, on yellow fever vaccine responses in identical twins.

Source material: PBMCs. These TCRs come from a woman aged 18-35 years in good health. CDR3s include the opening cysteine and the closing phenylalanine or tryptophan. A D gene is named only where the DNA matches it firmly. Not every row has a clone size; where given, it reads once, few, many or a size class.

V gene: TRBV3-1
D gene: TRBD2
clone size: many
J gene: TRBJ2-1
CDR3 DNA: TGTGCCAGCAGCCTGAGAAAGGGTAGCGGGGCCTACAATGAGCAGTTCTTC
CDR3 protein: CASSLRKGSGAYNEQFF

V gene: TRBV20-1
D gene: TRBD2
clone size: .
J gene: TRBJ2-1
CDR3 DNA: TGCAGTGCTAGAACTAGCGGGAGGACTAATGAGCAGTTCTTC
CDR3 protein: CSARTSGRTNEQFF

V gene: TRBV27
D gene: .
clone size: .
J gene: TRBJ2-1
CDR3 DNA: TGTGCCACTCTGATTCGGGACTCGGATTACAATGAGCAGTTCTTC
CDR3 protein: CATLIRDSDYNEQFF

V gene: TRBV25-1
D gene: .
clone size: .
J gene: TRBJ2-1
CDR3 DNA: TGTGCCAGCAGTGAATCTCTCGGCGACAGAAACAATGAGCAGTTCTTC
CDR3 protein: CASSESLGDRNNEQFF

V gene: TRBV7-6
D gene: TRBD1
clone size: few
J gene: TRBJ2-5
CDR3 DNA: TGTGCCAGCAGCTTAGTAGGGGGCAGGGAAGAGACCCAGTACTTC
CDR3 protein: CASSLVGGREETQYF

V gene: TRBV10-3
D gene: .
clone size: few
J gene: TRBJ1-1
CDR3 DNA: TGTGCCATCAGTGATCCAGGGGTGAACACTGAAGCTTTCTTT
CDR3 protein: CAISDPGVNTEAFF

V gene: TRBV6-5
D gene: .
clone size: many
J gene: TRBJ1-6
CDR3 DNA: TGTGCCAGCAGGGCTCGCTATTCACCCCTCCACTTT
CDR3 protein: CASRARYSPLHF

V gene: TRBV25-1
D gene: TRBD1
clone size: .
J gene: TRBJ1-1
CDR3 DNA: TGTGCCAGCAGTGAAGGGACAGGGGCAATGAACACTGAAGCTTTCTTT
CDR3 protein: CASSEGTGAMNTEAFF

V gene: TRBV5-5
D gene: TRBD1
clone size: .
J gene: TRBJ1-5
CDR3 DNA: TGTGCCAGCAGCGGCACAGGGGCGGGACAGCCCCAGCATTTT
CDR3 protein: CASSGTGAGQPQHF

V gene: TRBV12-3/TRBV12-4
D gene: .
clone size: many
J gene: TRBJ1-1
CDR3 DNA: TGTGCCAGCAGTTTAGTGTGGGGGAGGCGCACTGAAGCTTTCTTT
CDR3 protein: CASSLVWGRRTEAFF

V gene: TRBV6-1
D gene: .
clone size: .
J gene: TRBJ2-1
CDR3 DNA: TGTGCCAGCAGCCCGGCCCGGGGGTTGAACTCCTACAATGAGCAGTTCTTC
CDR3 protein: CASSPARGLNSYNEQFF

V gene: TRBV5-1
D gene: .
clone size: .
J gene: TRBJ2-7
CDR3 DNA: TGCGCCAGCAGCTTGATCGGACGGCTCAGCGAGCAGTACTTC
CDR3 protein: CASSLIGRLSEQYF

V gene: TRBV3-1
D gene: .
clone size: .
J gene: TRBJ2-7
CDR3 DNA: TGTGCCAGCAGCCCACATACAGGGCCCTCCTACGAGCAGTACTTC
CDR3 protein: CASSPHTGPSYEQYF

V gene: TRBV15
D gene: .
clone size: few
J gene: TRBJ2-7
CDR3 DNA: TGTGCCACCAGCAGAGATCTGGGGACCGAGCAGTACTTC
CDR3 protein: CATSRDLGTEQYF

V gene: TRBV10-3
D gene: .
clone size: .
J gene: TRBJ1-2
CDR3 DNA: TGTGCCATCAGTGAGTCGAGGGGCAGGGTTGACTATGGCTACACCTTC
CDR3 protein: CAISESRGRVDYGYTF

V gene: TRBV5-1
D gene: .
clone size: few
J gene: TRBJ1-3
CDR3 DNA: TGCGCCAGCAGCTTGTTAGGGTGGATTGGAAACACCATATATTTT
CDR3 protein: CASSLLGWIGNTIYF

V gene: TRBV15
D gene: TRBD2
clone size: few
J gene: TRBJ2-5
CDR3 DNA: TGTGCCACCAGCAGAGAGGCTAGCGGGAGAGGAGAGACCCAGTACTTC
CDR3 protein: CATSREASGRGETQYF

V gene: TRBV7-9
D gene: TRBD1
clone size: few
J gene: TRBJ1-2
CDR3 DNA: TGTGCCAGCAGCTTAGCCCGACAGGGCAACTATGGCTACACCTTC
CDR3 protein: CASSLARQGNYGYTF

V gene: TRBV10-3
D gene: TRBD2
clone size: .
J gene: TRBJ2-1
CDR3 DNA: TGTGCCATCAGTGACCCGGGACTAGCGGGAGTTGGAAATGAGCAGTTCTTC
CDR3 protein: CAISDPGLAGVGNEQFF

V gene: TRBV20-1
D gene: .
clone size: .
J gene: TRBJ2-7
CDR3 DNA: TGCAGCGCTAGTGGGTGGCAGATCTACGAGCAGTACTTC
CDR3 protein: CSASGWQIYEQYF

V gene: TRBV16
D gene: .
clone size: .
J gene: TRBJ2-2
CDR3 DNA: TGTGCCAGCAGCCAAGCCGGGACAACGGGCACCGGGGAGCTGTTTTTT
CDR3 protein: CASSQAGTTGTGELFF

V gene: TRBV5-1
D gene: .
clone size: .
J gene: TRBJ2-1
CDR3 DNA: TGCGCCAGCAGCTTTGGTGGAGAACTGCATGAGCAGTTCTTC
CDR3 protein: CASSFGGELHEQFF

V gene: TRBV11-2
D gene: TRBD1
clone size: few
J gene: TRBJ2-2
CDR3 DNA: TGTGCCAGCAGCATCGGGACAGGGGTGAACACCGGGGAGCTGTTTTTT
CDR3 protein: CASSIGTGVNTGELFF

V gene: TRBV24-1
D gene: .
clone size: .
J gene: TRBJ2-1
CDR3 DNA: TGTGCCACCAGTGATTGGGGCGATTCTGAGCAGTTCTTC
CDR3 protein: CATSDWGDSEQFF

V gene: TRBV20-1
D gene: .
clone size: .
J gene: TRBJ1-2
CDR3 DNA: TGCAGTGCTAGAGACAGGGAATCCTATGGCTACACCTTC
CDR3 protein: CSARDRESYGYTF

V gene: TRBV5-1
D gene: .
clone size: few
J gene: TRBJ1-1
CDR3 DNA: TGCGCCAGCAGGATCACAGCAGGGACGGGCACTGAAGCTTTCTTT
CDR3 protein: CASRITAGTGTEAFF

V gene: TRBV5-1
D gene: TRBD2
clone size: many
J gene: TRBJ2-1
CDR3 DNA: TGCGCCAGCAGCTTAGCCGCTAGCGGGAGGGGAAATGAGCAGTTCTTC
CDR3 protein: CASSLAASGRGNEQFF

V gene: TRBV6-5
D gene: TRBD2
clone size: few
J gene: TRBJ2-7
CDR3 DNA: TGTGCCAGCAGTTACGGGCTAGCGGGAGGCTTGGGCCAATACGAGCAGTACTTC
CDR3 protein: CASSYGLAGGLGQYEQYF

V gene: TRBV10-3
D gene: .
clone size: .
J gene: TRBJ1-1
CDR3 DNA: TGTGCCATCAGTGATCGAGGGGCGAACACTGAAGCTTTCTTT
CDR3 protein: CAISDRGANTEAFF

V gene: TRBV19
D gene: .
clone size: few
J gene: TRBJ2-1
CDR3 DNA: TGTGCCAGTACCCTGAGGGGAGAGCAGTTCTTC
CDR3 protein: CASTLRGEQFF

V gene: TRBV7-9
D gene: .
clone size: .
J gene: TRBJ2-1
CDR3 DNA: TGTGCCAGCAGCTTAACAGAAGCGGTTCACTCCTACAATGAGCAGTTCTTC
CDR3 protein: CASSLTEAVHSYNEQFF

V gene: TRBV11-1
D gene: TRBD2
clone size: .
J gene: TRBJ2-1
CDR3 DNA: TGTGCCAGCAGCTTAGGGGGACTAGCGATCGATGAGCAGTTCTTC
CDR3 protein: CASSLGGLAIDEQFF

V gene: TRBV7-9
D gene: TRBD1
clone size: .
J gene: TRBJ2-7
CDR3 DNA: TGTGCCAGCAGCTTAACGACAGGGCTTACCTACGAGCAGTACTTC
CDR3 protein: CASSLTTGLTYEQYF

V gene: TRBV5-1
D gene: .
clone size: many
J gene: TRBJ1-6
CDR3 DNA: TGCGCCAGCAGCTTGGCCATGGGGTTTAAGTCACCCCTCCACTTT
CDR3 protein: CASSLAMGFKSPLHF

V gene: TRBV10-3
D gene: .
clone size: .
J gene: TRBJ2-1
CDR3 DNA: TGTGCCATCAGCCCGCAGGGGGGGTCGCACAATGAGCAGTTCTTC
CDR3 protein: CAISPQGGSHNEQFF

V gene: TRBV12-3/TRBV12-4
D gene: TRBD1
clone size: .
J gene: TRBJ2-1
CDR3 DNA: TGTGCCAGCAGTTTACGGCGGACAGGGCGGGTGAATGAGCAGTTCTTC
CDR3 protein: CASSLRRTGRVNEQFF

V gene: TRBV5-4
D gene: TRBD2
clone size: .
J gene: TRBJ2-1
CDR3 DNA: TGTGCCAGCAGCTTCCCTAGCGGACTAGCGGGGGGCGGCTCCTACAATGAGCAGTTCTTC
CDR3 protein: CASSFPSGLAGGGSYNEQFF

V gene: TRBV28
D gene: TRBD1
clone size: many
J gene: TRBJ1-5
CDR3 DNA: TGTGCCAGCAGCCCCAGGGGGAGCTACAATCAGCCCCAGCATTTT
CDR3 protein: CASSPRGSYNQPQHF

V gene: TRBV27
D gene: TRBD1
clone size: .
J gene: TRBJ1-5
CDR3 DNA: TGTGCCAGCAGATCAGGAGGGGGCGCTTTCATTAGCAATCAGCCCCAGCATTTT
CDR3 protein: CASRSGGGAFISNQPQHF

V gene: TRBV27
D gene: .
clone size: .
J gene: TRBJ2-2
CDR3 DNA: TGTGCCAGCAGTCCCTTCGTCGGGGAGCTGTTTTTT
CDR3 protein: CASSPFVGELFF

V gene: TRBV12-3/TRBV12-4
D gene: TRBD2
clone size: few
J gene: TRBJ2-3
CDR3 DNA: TGTGCCAGCAGACCCGGGACTAGCGGTACGCAGTATTTT
CDR3 protein: CASRPGTSGTQYF

V gene: TRBV29-1
D gene: .
clone size: once
J gene: TRBJ1-1
CDR3 DNA: TGCAGCGTTTCCTCTGGGGGTCTGAACACTGAAGCTTTCTTT
CDR3 protein: CSVSSGGLNTEAFF

V gene: TRBV5-1
D gene: .
clone size: .
J gene: TRBJ1-1
CDR3 DNA: TGCGCCAGCAGCTTTGCCCTTCGCAGTAACACTGAAGCTTTCTTT
CDR3 protein: CASSFALRSNTEAFF

V gene: TRBV24-1
D gene: TRBD1
clone size: few
J gene: TRBJ2-2
CDR3 DNA: TGTGCCACCAGTGACCCCGGGACAGGGGGGCCCGGGGAGCTGTTTTTT
CDR3 protein: CATSDPGTGGPGELFF

V gene: TRBV29-1
D gene: .
clone size: .
J gene: TRBJ2-4
CDR3 DNA: TGCAGCGTGGAGGTGGCAGGGTCGGGCAAAAACATTCAGTACTTC
CDR3 protein: CSVEVAGSGKNIQYF

V gene: TRBV7-9
D gene: .
clone size: .
J gene: TRBJ2-1
CDR3 DNA: TGTGCCAGCAGCCGGGCCGGGACATATGATGAGCAGTTCTTC
CDR3 protein: CASSRAGTYDEQFF

V gene: TRBV29-1
D gene: .
clone size: few
J gene: TRBJ2-5
CDR3 DNA: TGCAGCTTCCGGACTGTACCATTGGAGACCCAGTACTTC
CDR3 protein: CSFRTVPLETQYF

V gene: TRBV27
D gene: .
clone size: .
J gene: TRBJ1-1
CDR3 DNA: TGTGCCAGCAGCCCCACGTGGACGGGGAACACTGAAGCTTTCTTT
CDR3 protein: CASSPTWTGNTEAFF

V gene: TRBV5-1
D gene: .
clone size: few
J gene: TRBJ2-5
CDR3 DNA: TGCGCCAGCAGACCGCACGGCGTGGAGACCCAGTACTTC
CDR3 protein: CASRPHGVETQYF

V gene: TRBV2
D gene: .
clone size: few
J gene: TRBJ1-6
CDR3 DNA: TGTGCCAGCAGAGTCTTAGGGACGGGTAATTCACCCCTCCACTTT
CDR3 protein: CASRVLGTGNSPLHF

V gene: TRBV27
D gene: TRBD2
clone size: .
J gene: TRBJ2-1
CDR3 DNA: TGTGCCAGCAGTCCAGGGACTAGCGGGAGGTTCTACAATGAGCAGTTCTTC
CDR3 protein: CASSPGTSGRFYNEQFF

V gene: TRBV28
D gene: TRBD2
clone size: .
J gene: TRBJ2-3
CDR3 DNA: TGTGCCAGCAGTTTATTTTGGCTAGCGGGAGGGCGTAACACAGATACGCAGTATTTT
CDR3 protein: CASSLFWLAGGRNTDTQYF

V gene: TRBV28
D gene: TRBD1
clone size: .
J gene: TRBJ1-6
CDR3 DNA: TGTGCCAGCAGTTTTAGGCCGGGACAGTATAATTCACCCCTCCACTTT
CDR3 protein: CASSFRPGQYNSPLHF